This T cell receptor (beta chain) emerged from a study of blood T cell repertoires in COVID-19 (dated by TCRdb to the early 2020s). Broadly, across the study: The collaborator samples originated in the United States, Italy and Spain and spanned the acute and convalescent phases of COVID-19. Where available, HLA class I and class II types were taken from metadata supplied by the sample provider and were not determined by assay-based typing. The dataset comprised deeply sampled blood TCRbeta repertoires from subjects exposed to, actively infected with, or recovered from COVID-19. The repertoires were released in a freely available public database meant as a resource for research on the immune response to SARS-CoV-2. The prospective study material was composed of cDNA or gDNA derived from T cells, B-cell-depleted T cells, or PBMCs. A de-identified subject ID, COVID-19 status, age in years and sex were almost always included in the sample metadata. Samples were obtained from the ongoing ImmuneRACE study (first 160 participants) and from over 1,000 subjects provided by 6 global collaborators.

Overall study results and their limits: How much clinical and demographic metadata was included differed by source and by participant, and the metadata was provided uncurated.

In the case of this clone: No antigen is known for it. It has no much larger one-base neighbor in the sample; base qualities were not kept.

TCRbeta CDR3 regions were amplified from genomic DNA by means of the immunoSEQ Assay, a bias-controlled multiplex PCR. The original methods were these. The number of nucleated cells in each sample was estimated from the amplification of reference gene primers within the assay. Sequence reads were collapsed and filtered to measure the absolute abundance of every unique TCRbeta CDR3 rearrangement. For each sample, productive Simpson clonality was calculated by taking the square root of Simpson's diversity index across productive rearrangements. TCRdb carries this immuneACCESS record with in-frame sequences only. Its versions omit some clonotypes, under half of them owing to an unresolved V gene in the studies checked, with the rest unexplained. V, J and clone size are those of that table, while D and trimming were read from the DNA. This sample gives 230,000 or so clones in total; approximately 82% of them show up just once. Around 2.4% of the sample lies in the top ten.

The germline V gene specifies KGHDR as CDR1 and SFDVKD as CDR2. Counted from cysteine to phenylalanine, this CDR3 has 14 amino acids. CDR3 DNA only is kept here, 42 bases in frame from base 1. V is reduced by 2 bases and J by 8 bases, leaving a spacing of 11 bases between them. A second Seattle source provided samples from volunteer blood donors who had recovered from COVID-19. Whole blood was collected in K2EDTA tubes by collaborating institutions according to the institutions' own protocols. For TCRbeta analysis, collaborators shipped samples in one of three forms: frozen whole blood, isolated PBMCs, or DNA extracted from either of those sample types.

Recombination joined TRBV24-1 with TRBJ2-2; there is no confident call for the D gene. The sample consisted of peripheral blood. This TCR was recovered from a man between 40 and 49 years old who had recovered from COVID-19. Read as DNA, the sequence is TGTGCCACCAGTGATTCTACTTTCCGGGGGGAGCTGTTTTTT. This translates into CATSDSTFRGELFF.